Sequencing of this T cell receptor (beta chain) was carried out in a study of blood T cell repertoires in COVID-19. Study-wide context: The origin of the acute and convalescent COVID-19 samples was the United States, Italy and Spain. T cells, B-cell-depleted T cells, or PBMCs supplied cDNA or gDNA.

The repertoire was sequenced with immunoSEQ multiplex PCR; TCRdb's copy has only in-frame clones and lacks some. Here the sample spans around 310,000 clones, around 89% being singletons. The CDR3 sequence is 15 residues long. V was trimmed by 2 bases and J by 2 bases, leaving 9 bases between them. Germline V CDR1 and CDR2: MDHEN, SYDVKM. Seattle patients were enrolled while actively infected and followed longitudinally. This TCR was recovered from a woman between 40 and 50 years old with COVID-19, enrolled during active disease. The V call is TRBV28, the J call TRBJ2-2; unclear D gene. Input material: peripheral blood. The CDR3 protein is CASSLGQENTGELFF. In DNA, the CDR3 is TGTGCCAGCAGTTTAGGGCAGGAAAACACCGGGGAGCTGTTTTTT.